The 5 T cell receptor beta chains in this list originate from one sample, sequenced in a study of T cells after yellow fever vaccination. One entry per CDR3 protein, called by TCRdb with MiXCR from the 5' RACE reads. The sample lists about 170,000 distinct CDR3 sequences, 11% occurring once. Sequenced here: CD8+ T cells sorted from PBMCs, sampled 15 days after the yellow fever booster vaccination. Receptor source: a man between 18 and 29 years old who received the YFV17D yellow fever vaccine.

In its sample, this clonotype was seen a few times. The V call is TRBV28, the J call TRBJ2-1; TRBD1 aligns across 9 bases. The CDR3 runs to 16 residues. Germline CDR1 reads MDHEN; CDR2 reads SYDVKM. J was trimmed by 4 bases and V by 3 bases; bases with no gene match: 7. In DNA, the CDR3 is TGTGCCAGCAGTTTCACGTGGGACAGGGTATACAATGAGCAGTTCTTC. Protein sequence: CASSFTWDRVYNEQFF.

There are a few counts of this clonotype. The chain is built from TRBV12-3 or TRBV12-4 and TRBJ2-3, with D possibly TRBD2 on 5 matching bases. Trimming removed 6 bases at V and 4 bases at J, with 8 bases between. This CDR3 contains 12 residues. The CDR3 region is CASRPRADTQYF. For the CDR3, the DNA is TGTGCCAGCAGGCCGAGGGCAGATACGCAGTATTTT.

This chain connects TRBV6-2 or TRBV6-3 to TRBJ2-6, with a possible D match to TRBD1 (6 bases). The V gene lost 5 bases and the J gene lost 2 bases, with 10 bases spanning the gap. The CDR3 totals 15 residues. Germline CDR1 MNHEY, CDR2 SVGEGT. CDR3 nucleotide sequence: TGTGCCAGCAGTACCTGGGACACTGGGGCCAACGTCCTGACTTTC. This encodes CASSTWDTGANVLTF.

This clonotype showed up just a few times. The rearrangement uses TRBV6-2 or TRBV6-3 and TRBJ1-5, with a possible D match to TRBD1 (5 bases). V lost 8 bases and J lost 2, with 10 bases in between. The length of the CDR3 is 13 residues. Germline assignment: CDR1 MNHEY and CDR2 SVGEGT. The CDR3 here is CASLGAGNQPQHF. The CDR3 coding sequence is TGTGCCAGCTTAGGGGCCGGCAATCAGCCCCAGCATTTT.

The CDR3 DNA sequence: TGCGCCAGCAGCCAGGAGCAGGGGTATGGCTACACCTTC. Protein product: CASSQEQGYGYTF. The gene calls are TRBV4-3 and TRBJ1-2; possibly TRBD1 for D (6 bases). This CDR3 has 13 residues. CDR1 is LGHNA, CDR2 YSLEER, per germline. V shed 3 bases and J shed 5 bases, with 10 bases lying between them.